This T cell receptor (beta chain) was sequenced for a study of cytomegalovirus exposure and HLA in healthy donors. Study-level information: Researchers previously reported finding 100 million or so unique TCR beta sequences from approximately 200 million T cells. Overall study findings and caveats: For TCR beta chains, V- and J-gene trimming was later linked to a missense DCLRE1C variant.

Primers included in the PCR were 60 Vbeta and 13 Jbeta primers. Under the authors' procedure: In a later analysis, of 79 million or so unique beta chains, roughly 10 million appeared in at least two donors. Generated by immunoSEQ multiplex PCR, the TCRdb table keeps only in-frame clones and is missing some. Clonal size and the V and J genes are those of that table, whereas D and trimming came from the DNA. The sample contains 150,000 or so clones, approximately 73% of which appear only once. Of note for this clone: Its antigen is unidentified.

The CDR3 sequence is 16 residues long. V lost 3 bases, J lost 7 bases, and 17 bases lay in between. CDR1 SGHRS and CDR2 YFSETQ come from the germline V gene. The genes are TRBV5-1 and TRBJ1-6; tentative D call: TRBD1 (5 bases). The sample comprised PBMCs. The receptor was isolated from a woman aged 18-30 years in good health and CMV-seronegative. In nucleotides, the CDR3 is TGCGCCAGCAGCTCCGGGAGGGGTGGTATCAATTCACCCCTCCACTTT. It translates to CASSSGRGGINSPLHF.